Listed below are T cell receptor beta chains from one sample, sequenced in a study of technical replicates of blood from several donors. Profiling relied on immunoSEQ multiplex PCR, and the TCRdb table lists in-frame clones only, not all of them. The data show around 72,000 clones, under 99% seen once. The sample was T cells isolated from PBMCs. The receptors shown here come from a human donor in good health. Both conserved end residues are part of each CDR3. Each record gives: clone size, V gene, J gene, D gene, CDR3 protein, CDR3 DNA. The D gene is left open where the match is weak. Expanded clones are given a class, and other clones once, few, many or no size at all.

-	TRBV12-5	TRBJ2-5	-	CASGPQETQYF	TGTGCTAGTGGCCCTCAAGAGACCCAGTACTTC
-	TRBV6-1	TRBJ1-1	TRBD1	CASSGGQGVRKGTEAFF	TGTGCCAGCAGTGGGGGACAGGGAGTAAGAAAGGGCACTGAAGCTTTCTTT
-	TRBV6-5	TRBJ1-1	-	CASSYSGRGNTEAFF	TGTGCCAGCAGTTACTCGGGGCGGGGGAACACTGAAGCTTTCTTT
-	TRBV7-2	TRBJ1-1	-	CASSLSRALTEAFF	TGTGCCAGCAGCTTATCCAGGGCGCTCACTGAAGCTTTCTTT
-	TRBV2	TRBJ2-7	TRBD1	CASSETGYVHEQYF	TGTGCCAGCAGTGAGACAGGGTATGTCCACGAGCAGTACTTC
-	TRBV28	TRBJ1-2	TRBD1	CASLDREDSGYTF	TGTGCCAGCCTCGACAGGGAAGATTCGGGCTACACCTTC
-	TRBV5-6	TRBJ1-1	-	CASSWDRDLITEAFF	TGTGCCAGCAGCTGGGACCGGGACTTAATCACTGAAGCTTTCTTT
-	TRBV2	TRBJ2-3	TRBD2	CASRKTSGKTDTQYF	TGTGCCAGCAGAAAGACTAGCGGAAAAACAGATACGCAGTATTTT
-	TRBV29-1	TRBJ2-2	TRBD1	CSAEDREDYTGELFF	TGCAGCGCCGAGGACAGGGAAGACTACACCGGGGAGCTGTTTTTT
-	TRBV2	TRBJ1-1	-	CASSPKGGGIKDTEAFF	TGTGCCAGCAGCCCTAAGGGGGGGGGAATTAAAGACACTGAAGCTTTCTTT
-	TRBV6-5	TRBJ2-6	-	CASSYSEGPGANVLTF	TGTGCCAGCAGTTACTCGGAGGGGCCTGGGGCCAACGTCCTGACTTTC
-	TRBV27	TRBJ2-1	TRBD2	CASGLRTSGHNEQFF	TGTGCCAGCGGCCTTAGGACTAGCGGGCACAATGAGCAGTTCTTC
few	TRBV7-3	TRBJ2-5	-	CASSCRDYQETQYF	TGTGCCAGCAGCTGTCGGGACTACCAAGAGACCCAGTACTTC
-	TRBV9	TRBJ2-7	TRBD1	CASSVGGTGYHEQYF	TGTGCCAGCAGCGTAGGAGGGACAGGCTACCACGAGCAGTACTTC
once	TRBV5-4	TRBJ2-7	-	CASSNAKEQYF	TGTGCCAGCAGCAACGCGAAGGAGCAGTACTTC
-	TRBV5-1	TRBJ2-1	-	CASSLVLAYNEQFF	TGCGCCAGCAGCTTGGTGCTAGCCTACAATGAGCAGTTCTTC
-	TRBV6-1	TRBJ1-1	TRBD1	CASSAPGTGVAAEAFF	TGTGCCAGCAGTGCACCCGGGACAGGGGTAGCGGCTGAAGCTTTCTTT
once	TRBV5-1	TRBJ2-7	-	CASSLTGIGVSTEQYF	TGCGCCAGCAGCTTAACAGGGATTGGGGTATCTACGGAGCAGTACTTC
-	TRBV5-4	TRBJ1-4	TRBD1	CASSWGQGSEKLFF	TGTGCCAGCAGTTGGGGACAGGGGTCTGAAAAACTGTTTTTT
-	TRBV7-2	TRBJ1-2	-	CASSLAGGYGYTF	TGTGCCAGCAGCTTAGCGGGGGGCTATGGCTACACCTTC
-	TRBV5-1	TRBJ2-1	TRBD2	CASSLAGTSAYNEQFF	TGCGCCAGCAGCTTGGCTGGGACTAGCGCCTACAATGAGCAGTTCTTC
-	TRBV6-5	TRBJ2-7	-	CASSYSSSYSDEQYF	TGTGCCAGCAGTTACTCGAGTAGCTACTCTGACGAGCAGTACTTC
once	TRBV7-9	TRBJ2-5	-	CASSLVGRQETQYF	TGTGCCAGCAGCTTAGTGGGCAGACAAGAGACCCAGTACTTC
-	TRBV4-1	TRBJ2-7	TRBD1	CASSQGRGQGYEQYF	TGCGCCAGCAGCCAAGGCCGGGGACAGGGCTACGAGCAGTACTTC
-	TRBV9	TRBJ2-6	TRBD1	CASSVGSQGAGANVLTF	TGTGCCAGCAGCGTAGGCTCTCAGGGGGCAGGGGCCAACGTCCTGACTTTC
-	TRBV4-1	TRBJ1-1	TRBD1	CASSIRGLRDRNTEAFF	TGCGCCAGCAGCATCAGGGGGCTCCGGGATAGGAACACTGAAGCTTTCTTT
-	TRBV7-6	TRBJ1-2	TRBD1	CASSPGTVQGYGYTF	TGTGCCAGCAGCCCGGGGACAGTCCAAGGGTATGGCTACACCTTC
-	TRBV7-8	TRBJ2-1	TRBD2	CASSLARLAGRDEQFF	TGTGCCAGCAGCTTAGCGCGACTAGCGGGACGGGATGAGCAGTTCTTC
once	TRBV10-1	TRBJ2-1	-	CASSLTSHEQFF	TGCGCCAGCAGTTTAACTAGCCATGAGCAGTTCTTC
-	TRBV13	TRBJ1-1	-	CASRRDVMQGEAFF	TGTGCCAGCCGGAGGGACGTAATGCAGGGTGAAGCTTTCTTT
-	TRBV15	TRBJ2-7	TRBD2	CATSRAGTSGSYEQYF	TGTGCCACCAGCAGAGCGGGGACTAGCGGTAGCTACGAGCAGTACTTC
-	TRBV5-1	TRBJ2-7	-	CASSLPQGSYEQYF	TGCGCCAGCAGCTTGCCACAGGGTTCCTACGAGCAGTACTTC
-	TRBV25-1	TRBJ2-5	-	CASSELGGVQETQYF	TGTGCCAGCAGTGAATTAGGGGGGGTCCAAGAGACCCAGTACTTC
-	TRBV20-1	TRBJ2-1	-	CSASPSWEQFF	TGCAGTGCTTCTCCTAGTTGGGAGCAGTTCTTC
-	TRBV6-7	TRBJ1-3	TRBD1	CASSSSGTDYLSGNTIYF	TGTGCCAGCAGCTCCTCCGGGACAGATTATTTATCTGGAAACACCATATATTTT
few	TRBV5-1	TRBJ2-3	TRBD2	CASSLGEGGVTDTQYF	TGCGCCAGCAGCTTGGGGGAGGGAGGAGTGACAGATACGCAGTATTTT
-	TRBV5-1	TRBJ1-3	-	CASSLTFVSGNTIYF	TGCGCCAGCAGCTTAACTTTCGTCTCTGGAAACACCATATATTTT
-	TRBV15	TRBJ1-4	-	CATSTDPVAREKLFF	TGTGCCACCAGCACAGACCCAGTGGCACGTGAAAAACTGTTTTTT
-	TRBV7-9	TRBJ2-1	-	CASSLAGGPEQFF	TGTGCCAGCAGCTTAGCAGGGGGTCCCGAGCAGTTCTTC
-	TRBV9	TRBJ2-5	TRBD1	CASSPRTGQVETQYF	TGTGCCAGCAGCCCAAGGACAGGGCAGGTGGAGACCCAGTACTTC
-	TRBV5-3	TRBJ1-2	-	CARSLDPRQDLFYGYTF	TGTGCCAGAAGCTTGGACCCCCGACAGGACCTGTTCTATGGCTACACCTTC
-	TRBV19	TRBJ2-3	-	CASSIGGGTDTQYF	TGTGCCAGTAGTATAGGCGGGGGCACAGATACGCAGTATTTT
-	TRBV27	TRBJ1-2	-	CASRGGNYGYTF	TGTGCCAGCAGGGGGGGAAACTATGGCTACACCTTC
-	TRBV11-3	TRBJ2-3	TRBD1	CASSLGTDFITDTQYF	TGTGCCAGCAGCTTGGGGACAGACTTCATCACAGATACGCAGTATTTT
-	TRBV5-4	TRBJ1-2	-	CASSLIRIPGYGYTF	TGTGCCAGCAGCTTAATCAGGATCCCCGGATATGGCTACACCTTC
-	TRBV5-4	TRBJ2-7	TRBD2	CASSLTAGGPVYEQYF	TGTGCCAGCAGCTTGACAGCGGGAGGGCCAGTCTACGAGCAGTACTTC
-	TRBV13	TRBJ2-2	TRBD1	CASSPGWTGSTGELFF	TGTGCCAGCAGCCCTGGATGGACAGGGAGCACCGGGGAGCTGTTTTTT
-	TRBV9	TRBJ1-4	-	CASSVETDNEKLFF	TGTGCCAGCAGCGTAGAGACAGATAATGAAAAACTGTTTTTT
-	TRBV19	TRBJ2-2	TRBD2	CATKKRTSGTNTGELFF	TGTGCCACCAAAAAGAGAACTAGCGGGACGAACACCGGGGAGCTGTTTTTT
-	TRBV10-2	TRBJ2-1	TRBD2	CASRVAGSSYNEQFF	TGCGCCAGCAGGGTAGCGGGGAGCTCCTACAATGAGCAGTTCTTC
-	TRBV30	TRBJ2-1	-	CAWSLLLAVDNEQFF	TGTGCCTGGAGTTTACTATTAGCGGTCGACAATGAGCAGTTCTTC
-	TRBV7-2	TRBJ2-2	-	CASSLLSNTGELFF	TGTGCCAGCAGCTTATTGAGCAACACCGGGGAGCTGTTTTTT
-	TRBV28	TRBJ2-4	-	CASSIQAWLREWGGDIQYF	TGTGCCAGCTCGATTCAAGCCTGGCTTCGGGAGTGGGGTGGGGACATTCAGTACTTC
-	TRBV27	TRBJ1-2	-	CASGGNYGYTF	TGTGCCAGCGGCGGTAACTATGGCTACACCTTC
-	TRBV11-3	TRBJ2-5	TRBD1	CASSPIGGPETQYF	TGTGCCAGCAGCCCCATAGGGGGCCCGGAGACCCAGTACTTC
-	TRBV5-1	TRBJ2-7	TRBD1	CASSLETGLEQYF	TGCGCCAGCAGCTTGGAGACAGGGCTCGAGCAGTACTTC
-	TRBV7-6	TRBJ2-7	TRBD2	CASSAGTSDYEQYF	TGTGCCAGCAGCGCCGGGACTAGCGACTACGAGCAGTACTTC
-	TRBV19	TRBJ1-1	TRBD1	CASRPTGIGNTEAFF	TGTGCCAGTAGGCCGACAGGGATAGGAAACACTGAAGCTTTCTTT
-	TRBV25-1	TRBJ2-2	TRBD1	CASSVPGQRELFF	TGTGCCAGCAGTGTGCCGGGACAGAGGGAGCTGTTTTTT
-	TRBV11-2	TRBJ2-7	TRBD1	CASSLGGTGLLEQYF	TGTGCCAGCAGCTTAGGAGGGACAGGCTTACTCGAGCAGTACTTC